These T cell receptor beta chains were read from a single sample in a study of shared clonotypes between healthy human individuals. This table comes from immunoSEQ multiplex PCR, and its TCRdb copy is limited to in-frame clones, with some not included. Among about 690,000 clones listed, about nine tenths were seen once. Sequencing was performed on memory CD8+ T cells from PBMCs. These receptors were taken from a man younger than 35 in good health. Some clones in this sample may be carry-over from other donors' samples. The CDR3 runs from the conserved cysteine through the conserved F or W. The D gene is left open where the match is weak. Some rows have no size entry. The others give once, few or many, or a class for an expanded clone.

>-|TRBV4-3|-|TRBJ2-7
CASSQDMGRDSEQYF
TGCGCCAGCAGCCAAGATATGGGCCGGGACTCCGAGCAGTACTTC
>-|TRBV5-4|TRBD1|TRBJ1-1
CASSLGTGNTEAFF
TGTGCCAGCAGCCTCGGGACAGGGAACACTGAAGCTTTCTTT
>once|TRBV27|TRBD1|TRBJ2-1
CASSYRGSSYNEQFF
TGTGCCAGCAGCTACAGGGGTAGCTCCTACAATGAGCAGTTCTTC
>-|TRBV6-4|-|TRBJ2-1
CASSDSISGSNEQFF
TGTGCCAGCAGTGACTCGATATCCGGGAGTAATGAGCAGTTCTTC
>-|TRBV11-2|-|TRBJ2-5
CASSLDVTAARETQYF
TGTGCCAGCAGCTTAGATGTTACGGCAGCCCGAGAGACCCAGTACTTC
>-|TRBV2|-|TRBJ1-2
CTSRAAGGAPYGYTF
TGTACCAGCAGGGCAGCCGGGGGGGCGCCCTATGGCTACACCTTC
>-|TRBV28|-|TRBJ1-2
CASSLTLPPTDGYTF
TGTGCCAGCAGTTTAACACTTCCACCGACGGATGGCTACACCTTC
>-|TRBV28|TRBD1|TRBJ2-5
CASSPINQGAWETQYF
TGTGCCAGCAGTCCCATAAATCAGGGGGCTTGGGAGACCCAGTACTTC
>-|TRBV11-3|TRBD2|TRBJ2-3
CASSTRSTGTSGGTTDTQYF
TGTGCCAGCAGCACCCGATCGACCGGGACTAGCGGGGGTACCACAGATACGCAGTATTTT
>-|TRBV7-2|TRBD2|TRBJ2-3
CASSFPLSGSRTDTQYF
TGTGCCAGCAGCTTCCCCCTAAGCGGGAGTCGCACAGATACGCAGTATTTT
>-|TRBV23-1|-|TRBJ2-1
CASPLRAKKQFF
TGCGCCAGCCCCCTGAGGGCTAAGAAGCAGTTCTTC
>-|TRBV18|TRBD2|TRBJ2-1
CASSPSAGWDEQFF
TGTGCCAGCTCACCATCAGCGGGGTGGGATGAGCAGTTCTTC
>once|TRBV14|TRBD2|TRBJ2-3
CASSQASGGTDTQYF
TGTGCCAGCAGCCAAGCTTCGGGAGGGACAGATACGCAGTATTTT
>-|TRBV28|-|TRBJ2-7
CASSAGPYEQYF
TGTGCCAGCAGTGCCGGACCTTACGAGCAGTACTTC
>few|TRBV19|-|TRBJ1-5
CASSISGYQPQHF
TGTGCCAGTAGTATATCGGGGTACCAGCCCCAGCATTTT
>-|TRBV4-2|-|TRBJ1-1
CASSQDEGGWTEAFF
TGTGCCAGCAGCCAAGATGAGGGGGGGTGGACTGAAGCTTTCTTT
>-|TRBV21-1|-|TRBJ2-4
CASSKSADENIQYF
TGTGCCAGCAGCAAATCGGCAGACGAAAACATTCAGTACTTC
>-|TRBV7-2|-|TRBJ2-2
CASSLAGDLTGELFF
TGTGCCAGCAGCTTAGCGGGAGACCTCACCGGGGAGCTGTTTTTT
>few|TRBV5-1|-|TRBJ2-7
CASSLGTYEQYF
TGCGCCAGCAGCTTGGGGACCTACGAGCAGTACTTC
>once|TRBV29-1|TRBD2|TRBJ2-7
CSVDGVGLADEQYF
TGCAGCGTTGACGGGGTTGGACTAGCAGACGAGCAGTACTTC
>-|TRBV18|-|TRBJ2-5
CASSGRTDPTQYF
TGTGCCAGCTCCGGCAGGACAGATCCGACCCAGTACTTC
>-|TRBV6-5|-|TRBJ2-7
CASSAGMGFYEQYF
TGTGCCAGCAGTGCGGGTATGGGCTTTTACGAGCAGTACTTC
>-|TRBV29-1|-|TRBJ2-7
CSVELASVGSSYEQYF
TGCAGCGTTGAACTCGCTAGCGTCGGCAGTTCCTACGAGCAGTACTTC